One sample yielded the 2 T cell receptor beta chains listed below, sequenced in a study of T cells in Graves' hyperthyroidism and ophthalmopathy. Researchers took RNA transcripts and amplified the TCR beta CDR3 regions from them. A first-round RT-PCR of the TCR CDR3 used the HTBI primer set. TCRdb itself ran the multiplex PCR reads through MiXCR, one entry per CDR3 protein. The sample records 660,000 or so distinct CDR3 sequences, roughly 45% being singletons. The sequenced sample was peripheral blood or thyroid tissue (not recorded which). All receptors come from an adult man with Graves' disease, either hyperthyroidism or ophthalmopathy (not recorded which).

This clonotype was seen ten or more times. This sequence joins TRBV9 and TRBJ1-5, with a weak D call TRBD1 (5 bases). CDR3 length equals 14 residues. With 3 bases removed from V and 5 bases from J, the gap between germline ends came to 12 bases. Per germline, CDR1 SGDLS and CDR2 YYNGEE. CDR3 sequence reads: CASSAGTIDQPQHF. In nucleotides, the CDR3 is TGTGCCAGCAGCGCCGGGACGATCGATCAGCCCCAGCATTTT.

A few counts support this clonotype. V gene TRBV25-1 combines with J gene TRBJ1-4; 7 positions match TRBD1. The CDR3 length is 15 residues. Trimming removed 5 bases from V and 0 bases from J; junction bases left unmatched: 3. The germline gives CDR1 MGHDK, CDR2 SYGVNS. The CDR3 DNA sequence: TGTGCCAGCAGTCACGACAGGGCAACTAATGAAAAACTGTTTTTT. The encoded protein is CASSHDRATNEKLFF. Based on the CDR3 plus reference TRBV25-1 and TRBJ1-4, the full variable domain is EADIYQTPRYLVIGTGKKITLECSQTMGHDKMYWYQQDPGMELHLIHYSYGVNSTEKGDLSSESTVSRIRTEHFPLTLESARPSHTSQYLCASSHDRATNEKLFFGSGTQLSVL.